The 9 T cell receptor beta chains below were found in one sample sequenced in a study of shared T cell receptors in the human thymus. Clones were sequenced by immunoSEQ multiplex PCR, and TCRdb holds only the in-frame ones, with some missing. The table lists about 660,000 clones, approximately 90% of them singletons, with around 0.0099% in the top ten. The sample also formed part of further work on human thymus T cells.

Sequenced: thymocytes. The origin of the receptors is a boy younger than two with a congenital heart defect.

This chain uses TRBV7-8 with TRBJ2-7, with 7 bases fitting TRBD2. CDR3 length equals 15 residues. J was trimmed by 1 base and V by 3 bases; bases with no gene match: 6. CDR1 and CDR2 from the germline V gene are SGHVS and FQNEAQ. In nucleotides, the CDR3 is TGTGCCAGCAGCTTTGTCGGGGGGTCATCCTACGAGCAGTACTTC. It yields the protein CASSFVGGSSYEQYF.

V gene TRBV28 combines with J gene TRBJ2-7, with TRBD1 matching 7 bases. The CDR3 spans 15 residues. The germline V gene has CDR1 MDHEN and CDR2 SYDVKM. Trimming cost V 5 bases and J 5 bases; bases outside gene matches: 12. CDR3 sequence (DNA): TGTGCCAGCAGTGGGATGACAGGGTCTCTCGACGAGCAGTACTTC. Protein product: CASSGMTGSLDEQYF.

The chain uses TRBV18 and TRBJ2-1; possibly TRBD2 for D (6 bases). Germline assignment: CDR1 KGHSH and CDR2 LQKENI. V gave up 3 bases and J gave up 0 bases, with 27 bases separating them. This CDR3 has 21 residues. The CDR3 protein is CASSPKGGLGLATASYNEQFF. The CDR3, as DNA: TGTGCCAGCTCACCGAAAGGAGGGCTTGGGCTAGCCACGGCCTCCTACAATGAGCAGTTCTTC. The entire variable domain, with the rest obtained from reference TRBV18 and TRBJ2-1, is as follows: NAGVMQNPRHLVRRRGQEARLRCSPMKGHSHVYWYRQLPEEGLKFMVYLQKENIIDESGMPKERFSAEFPKEGPSILRIQQVVRGDSAAYFCASSPKGGLGLATASYNEQFFGPGTRLTVL.

The chain carries TRBV6-1 and TRBJ1-2; a weak D match, TRBD1 (5 bases). The V end was cut by 4 bases, the J end by 4 bases, with 19 bases between. This CDR3 contains 16 residues. The germline gives CDR1 MNHNS, CDR2 SASEGT. DNA of the CDR3: TGTGCCAGCAGTGTACAGGTGCGTCGGTACAGCTATGGCTACACCTTC. Translating it yields CASSVQVRRYSYGYTF.

V is TRBV7-2 and J is TRBJ2-1, with 8 bases that match TRBD2. The CDR3 is 17 amino acids. The V gene's germline CDR1 is SGHTA and CDR2 FQGNSA. J gave up 2 bases and V 5 bases, and 11 bases lay outside the gene matches. The CDR3 loop reads CASSTSPGGRAYNEQFF. CDR3 DNA: TGTGCCAGCAGCACCTCCCCGGGGGGGAGGGCCTACAATGAGCAGTTCTTC.

The chain joins TRBV27 to TRBJ1-3; D perhaps matches TRBD1 (5 bases). Trimming cost V 6 bases and J 8 bases, with 8 bases left between them. Germline CDR1 reads MNHEY; CDR2 reads SMNVEV (reference sequence). This CDR3 is built from 11 residues. The CDR3 reads CASRSGDTIYF. The CDR3 nucleotides are TGTGCCAGCAGGTCGGGGGACACCATATATTTT.

The genes are TRBV4-1 and TRBJ2-7; D may be TRBD2 (6 bases). Germline lookup yields CDR1 MGHRA and CDR2 YSYEKL. The CDR3 is 15 residues long. Trimming shortened V by 2 bases and J by 2 bases, and 13 bases separated the two germline ends. The CDR3 DNA follows: TGCGCCAGCAGCCAACTCGCTAGCGAGACCTACGAGCAGTACTTC. Translated, it gives CASSQLASETYEQYF.

The genes are TRBV6-5 and TRBJ2-5; D is uncertain. Germline V CDR1 and CDR2: MNHEY, SVGAGI. The germline V and J ends were trimmed by 0 bases and 5 bases, with 10 bases remaining between them. The CDR3 length is 14 residues. CDR3 nucleotide sequence: TGTGCCAGCAGTTACTCGCCTCGCGAGGAGACCCAGTACTTC. It codes for CASSYSPREETQYF.

J is TRBJ2-7 and V is TRBV6-1; 7 bases are a match to TRBD1. Germline assignment: CDR1 MNHNS and CDR2 SASEGT. CDR3 length: 14 residues. V shed 4 bases, J shed 5 bases, and the junction held 8 bases outside the gene matches. The CDR3 sequence: CASSARQGGHEQYF. The CDR3 DNA reads as TGTGCCAGCAGTGCCAGACAGGGCGGCCACGAGCAGTACTTC.